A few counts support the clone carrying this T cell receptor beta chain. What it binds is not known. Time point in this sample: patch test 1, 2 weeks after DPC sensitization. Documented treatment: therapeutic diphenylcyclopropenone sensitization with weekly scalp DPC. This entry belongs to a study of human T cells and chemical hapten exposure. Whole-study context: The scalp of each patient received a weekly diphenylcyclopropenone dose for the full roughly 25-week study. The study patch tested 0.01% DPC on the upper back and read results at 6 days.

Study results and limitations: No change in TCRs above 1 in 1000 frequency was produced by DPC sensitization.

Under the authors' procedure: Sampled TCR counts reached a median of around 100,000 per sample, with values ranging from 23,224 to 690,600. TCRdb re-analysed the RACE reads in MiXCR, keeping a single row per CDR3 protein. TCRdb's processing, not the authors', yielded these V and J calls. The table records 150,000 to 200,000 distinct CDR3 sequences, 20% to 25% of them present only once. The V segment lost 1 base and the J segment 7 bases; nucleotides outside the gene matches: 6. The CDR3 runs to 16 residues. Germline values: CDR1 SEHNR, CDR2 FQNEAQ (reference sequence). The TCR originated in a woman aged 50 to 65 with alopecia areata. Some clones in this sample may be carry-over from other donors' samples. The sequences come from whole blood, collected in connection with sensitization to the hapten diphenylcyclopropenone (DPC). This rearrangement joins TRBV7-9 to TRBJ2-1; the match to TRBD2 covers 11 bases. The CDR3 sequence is CASSLVTSGSRNEQFF. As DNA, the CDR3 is TGTGCCAGCAGCTTAGTTACTAGCGGGAGTCGGAATGAGCAGTTCTTC.